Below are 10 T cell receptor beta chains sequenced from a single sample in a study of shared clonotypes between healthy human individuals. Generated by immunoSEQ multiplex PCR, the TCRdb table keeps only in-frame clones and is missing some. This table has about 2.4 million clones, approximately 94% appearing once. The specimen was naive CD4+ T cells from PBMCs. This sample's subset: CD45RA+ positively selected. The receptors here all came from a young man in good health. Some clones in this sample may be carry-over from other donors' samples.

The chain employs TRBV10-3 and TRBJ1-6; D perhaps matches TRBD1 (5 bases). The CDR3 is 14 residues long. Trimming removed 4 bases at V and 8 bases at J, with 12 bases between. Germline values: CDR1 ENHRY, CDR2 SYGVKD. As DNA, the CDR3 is TGTGCCATCAGTGTCGGGGGATTGGATTCACCCCTCCACTTT. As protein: CAISVGGLDSPLHF.

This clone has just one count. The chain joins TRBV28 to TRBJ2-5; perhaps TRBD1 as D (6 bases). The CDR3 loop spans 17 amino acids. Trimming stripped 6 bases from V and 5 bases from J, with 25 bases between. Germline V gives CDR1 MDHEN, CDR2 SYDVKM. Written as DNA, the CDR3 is TGTGCCAGCAGCCCTATCTCCGCCTTGGGGGCCCGGGAGACCCAGTACTTC. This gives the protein CASSPISALGARETQYF. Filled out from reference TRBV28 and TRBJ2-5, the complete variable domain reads DVKVTQSSRYLVKRTGEKVFLECVQDMDHENMFWYRQDPGLGLRLIYFSYDVKMKEKGDIPEGYSVSREKKERFSLILESASTNQTSMYLCASSPISALGARETQYFGPGTRLLVL.

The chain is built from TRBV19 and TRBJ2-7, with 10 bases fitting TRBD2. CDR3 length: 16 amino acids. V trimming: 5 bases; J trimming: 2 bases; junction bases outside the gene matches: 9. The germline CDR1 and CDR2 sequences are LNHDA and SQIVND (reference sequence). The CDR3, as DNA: TGTGCCAGTAGTCCCACTCTCCTAGCGGGAGCCTACGAGCAGTACTTC. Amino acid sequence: CASSPTLLAGAYEQYF. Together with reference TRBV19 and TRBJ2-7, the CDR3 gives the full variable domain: DGGITQSPKYLFRKEGQNVTLSCEQNLNHDAMYWYRQDPGQGLRLIYYSQIVNDFQKGDIAEGYSVSREKKESFPLTVTSAQKNPTAFYLCASSPTLLAGAYEQYFGPGTRLTVT.

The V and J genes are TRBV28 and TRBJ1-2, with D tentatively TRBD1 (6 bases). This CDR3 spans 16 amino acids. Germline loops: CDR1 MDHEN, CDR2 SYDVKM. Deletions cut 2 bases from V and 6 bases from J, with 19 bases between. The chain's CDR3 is CASSLGGADMEDGYTF. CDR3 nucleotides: TGTGCCAGCAGTTTAGGGGGGGCTGACATGGAGGATGGCTACACCTTC.

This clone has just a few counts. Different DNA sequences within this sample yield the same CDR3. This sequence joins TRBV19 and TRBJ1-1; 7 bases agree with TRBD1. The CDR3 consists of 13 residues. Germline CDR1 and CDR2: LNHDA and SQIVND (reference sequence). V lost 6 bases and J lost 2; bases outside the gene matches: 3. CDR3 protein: CASRDRVNTEAFF. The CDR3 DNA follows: TGTGCCAGTAGAGACAGGGTAAACACTGAAGCTTTCTTT. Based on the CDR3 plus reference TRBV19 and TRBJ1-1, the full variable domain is DGGITQSPKYLFRKEGQNVTLSCEQNLNHDAMYWYRQDPGQGLRLIYYSQIVNDFQKGDIAEGYSVSREKKESFPLTVTSAQKNPTAFYLCASRDRVNTEAFFGQGTRLTVV.

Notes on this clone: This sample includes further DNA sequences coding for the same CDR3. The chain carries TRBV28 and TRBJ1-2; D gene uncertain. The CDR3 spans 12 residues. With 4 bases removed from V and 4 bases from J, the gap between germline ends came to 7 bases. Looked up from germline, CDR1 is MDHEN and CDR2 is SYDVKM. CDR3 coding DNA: TGTGCCAGCAGTTCCCCCCTCTATGGCTACACCTTC. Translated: CASSSPLYGYTF.

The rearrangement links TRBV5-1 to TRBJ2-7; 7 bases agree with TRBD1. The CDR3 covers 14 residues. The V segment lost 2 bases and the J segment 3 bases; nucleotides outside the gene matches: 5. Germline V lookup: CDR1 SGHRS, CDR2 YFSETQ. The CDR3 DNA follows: TGCGCCAGCAGCTTTGGGACAGTAAACTACGAGCAGTACTTC. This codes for CASSFGTVNYEQYF.

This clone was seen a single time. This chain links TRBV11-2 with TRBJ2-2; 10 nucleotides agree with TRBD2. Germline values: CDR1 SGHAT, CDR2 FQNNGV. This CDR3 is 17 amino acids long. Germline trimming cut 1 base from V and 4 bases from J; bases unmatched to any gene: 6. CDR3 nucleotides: TGTGCCAGCAGCTTAGCGCGGCTAGCGGGAGTCACCGGGGAGCTGTTTTTT. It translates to CASSLARLAGVTGELFF.

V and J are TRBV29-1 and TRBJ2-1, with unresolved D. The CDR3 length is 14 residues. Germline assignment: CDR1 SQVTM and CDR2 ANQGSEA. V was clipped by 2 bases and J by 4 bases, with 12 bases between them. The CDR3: CSVEYRQVYNEQFF. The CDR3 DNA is TGCAGCGTTGAATACCGTCAGGTATACAATGAGCAGTTCTTC.

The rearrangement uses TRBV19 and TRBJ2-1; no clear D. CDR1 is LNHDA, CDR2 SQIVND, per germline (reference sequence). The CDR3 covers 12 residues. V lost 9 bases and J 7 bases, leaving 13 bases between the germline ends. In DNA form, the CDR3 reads TGTGCCAGCGGGCTGGTTTTGAATGAGCAGTTCTTC. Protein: CASGLVLNEQFF.